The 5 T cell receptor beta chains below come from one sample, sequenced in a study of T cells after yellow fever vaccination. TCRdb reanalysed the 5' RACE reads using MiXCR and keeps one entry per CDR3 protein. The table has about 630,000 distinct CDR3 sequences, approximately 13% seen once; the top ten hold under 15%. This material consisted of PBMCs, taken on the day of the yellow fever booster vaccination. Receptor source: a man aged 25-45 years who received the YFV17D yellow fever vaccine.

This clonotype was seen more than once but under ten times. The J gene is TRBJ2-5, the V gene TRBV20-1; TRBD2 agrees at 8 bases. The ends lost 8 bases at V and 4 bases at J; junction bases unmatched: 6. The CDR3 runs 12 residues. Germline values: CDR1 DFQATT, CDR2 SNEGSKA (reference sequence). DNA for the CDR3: TGCAGTTACGGACGGGGGGGAGAGACCCAGTACTTC. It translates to CSYGRGGETQYF.

The CDR3 sequence: CASSQDRDRGLWEETQYF. CDR3 DNA: TGTGCCAGCAGCCAAGATAGGGACAGGGGGCTTTGGGAAGAGACCCAGTACTTC. The J gene is TRBJ2-5, the V gene TRBV4-2; 12 positions match TRBD1. The CDR3 contains 18 residues. Germline values: CDR1 LGHNA, CDR2 YNFKEQ. With 0 bases clipped from V and 3 bases from J, the junction kept 8 bases outside the gene matches.

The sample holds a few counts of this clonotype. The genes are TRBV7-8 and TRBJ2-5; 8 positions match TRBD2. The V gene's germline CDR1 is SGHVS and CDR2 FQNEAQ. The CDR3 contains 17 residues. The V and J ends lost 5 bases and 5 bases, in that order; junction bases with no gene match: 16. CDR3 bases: TGTGCCAGCAGCACCGGGGGGGTAGGAGGGGGTTGGGAGACCCAGTACTTC. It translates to CASSTGGVGGGWETQYF. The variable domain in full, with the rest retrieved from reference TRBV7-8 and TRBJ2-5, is GAGVSQSPRYKVAKRGQDVALRCDPISGHVSLFWYQQALGQGPEFLTYFQNEAQLDKSGLPSDRFFAERPEGSVSTLKIQRTQQEDSAVYLCASSTGGVGGGWETQYFGPGTRLLVL.

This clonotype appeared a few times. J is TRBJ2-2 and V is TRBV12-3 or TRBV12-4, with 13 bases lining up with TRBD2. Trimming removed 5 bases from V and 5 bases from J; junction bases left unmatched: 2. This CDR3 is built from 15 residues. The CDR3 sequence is CASSTLAGGTGELFF. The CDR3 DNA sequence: TGTGCCAGCAGTACACTAGCGGGAGGGACCGGGGAGCTGTTTTTT.

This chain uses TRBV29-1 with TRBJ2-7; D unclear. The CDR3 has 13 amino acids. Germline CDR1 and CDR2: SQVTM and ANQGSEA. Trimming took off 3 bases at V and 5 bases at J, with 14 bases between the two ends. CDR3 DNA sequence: TGCAGCGTTGAGAGGTCGAGTGCCCACGAGCAGTACTTC. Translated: CSVERSSAHEQYF.